This T cell receptor beta chain was identified during a study of T cell responses to AZD1222 COVID-19 vaccine. Germline CDR1 and CDR2: SGHDT and YYEEEE. There are 16 residues in the CDR3. Trimming pared 3 bases from V and 3 bases from J, leaving 18 bases between. Here immunoSEQ multiplex PCR was the method, and the copy in TCRdb shows in-frame clones only, minus some. Among some 49,000 clones listed, approximately 80% were seen once. Sequenced material: peripheral blood, taken on day 0 of AZD1222 vaccination. The chain joins TRBV5-6 to TRBJ1-2, with D maybe TRBD1 (6 bases). This receptor was identified in an adult in good health. Written as DNA, the CDR3 is TGTGCCAGCAGCTCGGAAAGCTACGGGACACACTATGGCTACACCTTC. This gives the protein CASSSESYGTHYGYTF.